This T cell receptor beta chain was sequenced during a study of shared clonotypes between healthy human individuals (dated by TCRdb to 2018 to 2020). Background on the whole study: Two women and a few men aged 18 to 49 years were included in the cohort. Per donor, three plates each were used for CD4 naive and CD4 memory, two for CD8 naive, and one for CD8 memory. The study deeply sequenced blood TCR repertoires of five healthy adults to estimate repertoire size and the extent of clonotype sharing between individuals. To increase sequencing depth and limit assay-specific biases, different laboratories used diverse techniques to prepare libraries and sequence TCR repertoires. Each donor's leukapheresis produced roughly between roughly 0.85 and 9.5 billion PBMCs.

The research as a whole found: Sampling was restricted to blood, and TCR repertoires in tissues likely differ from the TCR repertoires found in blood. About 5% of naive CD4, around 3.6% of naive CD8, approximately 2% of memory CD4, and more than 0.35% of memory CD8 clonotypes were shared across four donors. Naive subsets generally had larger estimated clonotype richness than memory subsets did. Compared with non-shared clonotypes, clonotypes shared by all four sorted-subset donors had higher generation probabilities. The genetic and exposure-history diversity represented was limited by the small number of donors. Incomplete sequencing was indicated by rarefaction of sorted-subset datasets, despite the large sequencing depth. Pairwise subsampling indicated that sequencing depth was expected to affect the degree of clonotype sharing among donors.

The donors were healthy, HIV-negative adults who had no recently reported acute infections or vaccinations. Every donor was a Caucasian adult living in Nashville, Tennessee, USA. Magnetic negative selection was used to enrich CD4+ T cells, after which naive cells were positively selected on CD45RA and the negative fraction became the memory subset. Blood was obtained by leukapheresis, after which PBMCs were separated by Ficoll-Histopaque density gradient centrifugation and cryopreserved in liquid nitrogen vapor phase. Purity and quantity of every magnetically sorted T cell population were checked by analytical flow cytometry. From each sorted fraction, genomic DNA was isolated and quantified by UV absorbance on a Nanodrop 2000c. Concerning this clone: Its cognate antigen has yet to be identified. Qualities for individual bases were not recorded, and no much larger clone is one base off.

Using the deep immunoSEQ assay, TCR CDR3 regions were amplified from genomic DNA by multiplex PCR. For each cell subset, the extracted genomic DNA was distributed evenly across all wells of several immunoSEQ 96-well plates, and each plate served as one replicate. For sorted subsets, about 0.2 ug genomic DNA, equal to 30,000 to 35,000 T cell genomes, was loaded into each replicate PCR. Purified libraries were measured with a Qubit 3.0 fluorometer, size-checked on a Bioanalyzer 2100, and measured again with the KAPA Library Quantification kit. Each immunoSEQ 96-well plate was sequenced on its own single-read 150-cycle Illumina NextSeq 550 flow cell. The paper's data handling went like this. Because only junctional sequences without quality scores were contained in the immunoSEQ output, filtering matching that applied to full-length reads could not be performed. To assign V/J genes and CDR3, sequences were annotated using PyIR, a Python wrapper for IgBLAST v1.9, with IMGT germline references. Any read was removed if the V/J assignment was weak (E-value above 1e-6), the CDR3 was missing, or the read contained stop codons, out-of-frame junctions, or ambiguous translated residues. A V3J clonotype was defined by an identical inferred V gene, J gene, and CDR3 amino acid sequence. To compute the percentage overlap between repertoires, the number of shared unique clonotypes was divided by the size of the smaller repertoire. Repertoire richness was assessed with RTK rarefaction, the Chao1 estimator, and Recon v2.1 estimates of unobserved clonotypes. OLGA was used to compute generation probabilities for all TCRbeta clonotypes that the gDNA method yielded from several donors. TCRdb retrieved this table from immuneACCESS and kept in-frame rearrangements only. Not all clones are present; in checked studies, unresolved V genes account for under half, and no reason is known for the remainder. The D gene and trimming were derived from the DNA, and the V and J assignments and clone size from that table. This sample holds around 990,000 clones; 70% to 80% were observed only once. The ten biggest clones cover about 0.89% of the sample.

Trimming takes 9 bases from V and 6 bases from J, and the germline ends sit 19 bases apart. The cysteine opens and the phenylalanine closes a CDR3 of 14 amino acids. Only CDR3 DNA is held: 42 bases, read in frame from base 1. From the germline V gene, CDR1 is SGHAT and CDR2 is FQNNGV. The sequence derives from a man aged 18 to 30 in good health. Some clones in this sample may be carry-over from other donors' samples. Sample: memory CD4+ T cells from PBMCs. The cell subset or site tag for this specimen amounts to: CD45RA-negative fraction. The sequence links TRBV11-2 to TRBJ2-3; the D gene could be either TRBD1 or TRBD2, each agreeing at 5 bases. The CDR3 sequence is CASGSRGEGDTQYF. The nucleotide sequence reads TGTGCCAGTGGCTCGAGAGGGGAAGGGGATACGCAGTATTTT.